This entry describes one T cell receptor beta chain. Its antigen remains unidentified. TCRdb called the 5' RACE reads again in MiXCR, with one record for every CDR3 protein. The table has 300,000 to 350,000 distinct CDR3 sequences, 15% to 20% seen once; the top ten hold over 20%. The data originate from a study of T-cell memory formation after mild COVID-19. Overall study results and limits: CD4+ contracting clones were mainly CM and EM; CD8+ ones, EMRA.

The sequence was collected from a man between 18 and 35 years old who had mild COVID-19 (a few samples of this study predate the infection). Cell type and time point are not known. The sample was PBMCs or a T cell subset sorted from them (not recorded which).

The CDR3 DNA reads as TGTGCCAGCAACCTCAGGGGGAGCTCCTATAATTCACCCCTCCACTTT. Protein: CASNLRGSSYNSPLHF. The chain has TRBV6-2 or TRBV6-3 and TRBJ1-6; 7 positions agree with TRBD1. Germline values: CDR1 MNHEY, CDR2 SVGEGT. J lost 0 bases, V lost 7 bases, and 6 bases had no gene match. This CDR3 spans 16 amino acids.